This TCR beta chain was identified during a study of blood T cell repertoires in COVID-19. Whole-study context: Sites in the United States, Italy and Spain provided acute and convalescent COVID-19 samples. PBMCs, B-cell-depleted T cells, or T cells were the source of the cDNA or gDNA that made up the material.

V lost 0 bases and J 6 bases, leaving 13 bases between the germline ends. The CDR3 consists of 15 residues. The germline CDR1 and CDR2 sequences are SGHNT and YYREEE (reference sequence). Original methodology: Estimates of nucleated cell counts were drawn from the amplification of reference gene primers. The table came from immunoSEQ multiplex PCR; TCRdb's copy has only in-frame clones and leaves some out. V and J calls and clone size are as listed in that table; D and trimming were resolved from the DNA. The data contain 95,000 to 110,000 clones, 75% to 90% of them seen just once; the ten biggest clones take up around 16%.

This chain uses TRBV5-4 with TRBJ2-1, with D perhaps matching TRBD1 (6 bases). The sequenced sample consisted of peripheral blood. This receptor was obtained from a middle-aged man with acute or convalescent COVID-19. CDR3 protein: CASSLVRGQTNEQFF. The CDR3 DNA reads TGTGCCAGCAGCTTGGTTCGCGGACAGACCAATGAGCAGTTCTTC.